The table lists the clone carrying this T cell receptor (beta chain) with a few counts. Its antigen is still unknown. The sample is drawn from a study of T-cell memory formation after mild COVID-19. The CDR3 has 16 amino acids. The germline V gene encodes CDR1 DFQATT and CDR2 SNEGSKA (reference sequence). V lost 5 bases and J lost 4, with 23 bases in between. Study conclusions and caveats: Clones contracting across day 15 to 85 had a balanced CD4/CD8 profile; later expanding clones leaned CD4+. Memory sampled before infection contained some responding clones, suggesting cross-reactive memory joined.

Constant-segment primers served in 5'RACE that generated TCR alpha and TCR beta cDNA libraries bearing sample barcodes and UMIs. Using its own MiXCR run on the 5' RACE reads, TCRdb lists one record per CDR3 protein. The sample includes hundreds of thousands of distinct CDR3 sequences, about 16% of them seen just once. The gene calls are TRBV20-1 and TRBJ2-5; TRBD2 might be the D (5 bases). The receptor was derived from a man between 18 and 35 years old who had mild COVID-19 (a few samples of this study predate the infection). Cell type and time point are not known. Input material: PBMCs or a T cell subset sorted from them (not recorded which). The DNA for the CDR3 is TGCAGTGCTCCAGCTCTTTGGGCGGGTAGGGCAGAGACCCAGTACTTC. Its protein product is CSAPALWAGRAETQYF.